These 25 T cell receptor beta chains were sequenced from one sample in a study of vaccination and CD4 T cells after COVID-19. Described time point: late sampling 161 to 241 days after vaccination in a few convalescent patients. TCRdb called the PCR reads again in MiXCR, with one record for every CDR3 protein. The sample includes about 33,000 distinct CDR3 sequences, about 35% of them seen just once. Here the sequenced sample was CD4+ T cells from blood, taken about 7 months after SARS-CoV-2 vaccination. These receptors came from a human donor who had recovered from COVID-19.

This clonotype was counted many times. The chain recombines TRBV6-5 with TRBJ2-5, with 7 bases that match TRBD2. CDR1 is MNHEY, CDR2 SVGAGI, per germline. The CDR3 has 15 amino acids. Losses at the gene ends were 0 bases for V and 2 bases for J; bases not matched to a gene: 3. CDR3 loop: CASSYSGGRQETQYF. The CDR3 DNA follows: TGTGCCAGCAGTTACTCGGGCGGGAGACAAGAGACCCAGTACTTC.

This clonotype was detected only a few times. V gene TRBV28 combines with J gene TRBJ2-3; D gene unclear. The CDR3 consists of 13 residues. V was pared by 5 bases and J by 6 bases, with 12 bases between. Germline CDR1 and CDR2: MDHEN and SYDVKM. The CDR3 protein is CASSPRSPDTQYF. For the CDR3, the DNA is TGTGCCAGCAGTCCCCGGAGTCCGGATACGCAGTATTTT.

This clonotype was counted only a few times. The rearrangement links TRBV20-1 to TRBJ2-7, with TRBD2 matching 11 bases. Trimming cost V 3 bases and J 0 bases; bases outside gene matches: 1. The CDR3 loop spans 14 amino acids. Per germline, CDR1 DFQATT and CDR2 SNEGSKA (reference sequence). For the CDR3, the DNA is TGCAGTGCTAGGACTAGCGGGGTCTCCTACGAGCAGTACTTC. Amino acids: CSARTSGVSYEQYF.

The V and J genes are TRBV7-9 and TRBJ1-2; maybe TRBD1 (5 bases). The ends were cut back, 5 bases at V and 5 bases at J, with 15 bases in the middle. The CDR3 runs 14 residues. Germline loops: CDR1 SEHNR, CDR2 FQNEAQ (reference sequence). In nucleotides, the CDR3 is TGTGCCAGCAGCCCGGGACCGGGGAAGTATGGCTACACCTTC. Its translation: CASSPGPGKYGYTF.

The chain couples TRBV6-4 to TRBJ2-7, with 7 bases that match TRBD1. The ends lost 5 bases at V and 1 base at J; junction bases unmatched: 8. The length of the CDR3 is 15 residues. The germline CDR1 and CDR2 sequences are MRHNA and SNTAGT. DNA of the CDR3: TGTGCCAGCAGTTACCGCTCGACAGGGTCCTACGAGCAGTACTTC. It is translated as CASSYRSTGSYEQYF.

Only a few counts were recorded for this clonotype. The J gene is TRBJ2-2, the V gene TRBV6-1; 8 positions agree with TRBD1. V lost 6 bases and J lost 6; bases outside the gene matches: 3. Looked up from germline, CDR1 is MNHNS and CDR2 is SASEGT. The CDR3 is 13 residues long. The CDR3 region is CASSRTGPGELFF. The CDR3 DNA reads as TGTGCCAGCAGCCGGACAGGGCCCGGGGAGCTGTTTTTT.

The chain carries TRBV6-5 and TRBJ1-2, with D unclear. The CDR3 sequence is 17 residues long. Germline V CDR1 and CDR2: MNHEY, SVGAGI. Trimming removed 3 bases from V and 5 bases from J, with 22 bases in between. The CDR3 region has the DNA TGTGCCAGCAGTTATCAACGCCCCACAACCATAGGGTATGGCTACACCTTC. The encoded protein is CASSYQRPTTIGYGYTF.

This clonotype was seen only a few times. The DNA for the CDR3 is TGTGCCAGCAGCTTAGGGGCTAGCCCACACAATGAGCAGTTCTTC. Protein sequence: CASSLGASPHNEQFF. The chain is built from TRBV7-9 and TRBJ2-1; tentative D call: TRBD2 (5 bases). From germline, CDR1 is SEHNR and CDR2 FQNEAQ (reference sequence). CDR3 length: 15 amino acids. The V gene lost 1 base and the J gene lost 5 bases, with 12 bases spanning the gap.

This clonotype has just a few counts. This chain links TRBV27 with TRBJ2-3; no clear D. Trimming removed 5 bases from V and 1 base from J, with 10 bases in between. CDR3 length: 14 amino acids. CDR1 is MNHEY, CDR2 SMNVEV, per germline (reference sequence). The DNA for the CDR3 is TGTGCCAGCAGTCCCGTTACACGCACAGATACGCAGTATTTT. This gives the protein CASSPVTRTDTQYF.

This clonotype turned up a few times. This chain uses TRBV7-2 with TRBJ2-1; D perhaps matches TRBD2 (5 bases). The CDR3 runs to 15 residues. The germline V and J ends were trimmed by 5 bases and 10 bases, with 21 bases remaining between them. The germline gives CDR1 SGHTA, CDR2 FQGNSA. CDR3 residues: CASSPPDSTLGEQFF. The CDR3 DNA reads as TGTGCCAGCAGCCCCCCGGACTCCACTTTAGGGGAGCAGTTCTTC.

The chain joins TRBV27 to TRBJ2-2, with 7 bases lining up with TRBD2. The CDR3 consists of 15 residues. CDR1 and CDR2 from the germline V gene are MNHEY and SMNVEV (reference sequence). V dropped 7 bases and J dropped 2; count of bases not matched to a gene: 7. The chain's CDR3 is CASTWGGPNTGELFF. The CDR3 region has the DNA TGTGCCAGCACCTGGGGGGGACCTAACACCGGGGAGCTGTTTTTT.

This rearrangement joins TRBV20-1 to TRBJ2-2, with TRBD1 matching over 7 bases. The junction had 3 bases not matched to a gene; V was cut back by 1 base and J by 7 bases. The germline CDR1 and CDR2 sequences are DFQATT and SNEGSKA (reference sequence). This CDR3 has 13 residues. This CDR3 reads CSARATGNGELFF. The DNA for the CDR3 is TGCAGTGCTAGAGCGACAGGGAACGGGGAGCTGTTTTTT.

This clonotype was seen a handful of times. This chain uses TRBV20-1 with TRBJ2-1; 8 bases fit TRBD1. Germline V gives CDR1 DFQATT, CDR2 SNEGSKA (reference sequence). J was trimmed by 6 bases and V by 7 bases; bases with no gene match: 8. The length of the CDR3 is 13 residues. In nucleotides, the CDR3 is TGCAGTGAGACCGGGACAGGCCTCAATGAGCAGTTCTTC. It yields the protein CSETGTGLNEQFF.

The gene calls are TRBV6-1 and TRBJ2-5, with 7 bases identical to TRBD2. The germline V gene encodes CDR1 MNHNS and CDR2 SASEGT. Trimming took 7 bases from V and 2 from J; bases not matched to a gene: 16. This CDR3 region has 17 residues. CDR3 nucleotide sequence: TGTGCCAGCAATCCCGGGGGGAGGAGCGACGTACAAGAGACCCAGTACTTC. As protein: CASNPGGRSDVQETQYF.

This clonotype was found a few times. V and J are TRBV27 and TRBJ2-5; D remains unclear. Trimming removed 6 bases from V and 1 base from J, with 9 bases in between. From germline, CDR1 is MNHEY and CDR2 SMNVEV (reference sequence). This CDR3 has 13 residues. The CDR3 here is CASSLNTQETQYF. In DNA form, the CDR3 reads TGTGCCAGCAGCCTGAACACCCAAGAGACCCAGTACTTC.

The chain recombines TRBV24-1 with TRBJ2-3, with D possibly being TRBD2 (7 bases). Per germline, CDR1 KGHDR and CDR2 SFDVKD. The CDR3 has 16 residues. V was pared by 1 base and J by 6 bases, with 16 bases between. CDR3 DNA sequence: TGTGCCACCAGTGATTTCTCGGGGGGCAATTCGGATACGCAGTATTTT. The encoded protein is CATSDFSGGNSDTQYF.

Only a few counts were recorded for this clonotype. The chain combines TRBV6-1 with TRBJ2-2; 8 bases agree with TRBD2. The germline V gene has CDR1 MNHNS and CDR2 SASEGT. V shed 4 bases and J 7 bases; nucleotides not matched to a gene: 5. The CDR3 loop spans 14 amino acids. The CDR3 coding sequence is TGTGCCAGCAGTGCGGGAGGGCCGGTCGGGGAGCTGTTTTTT. It translates to CASSAGGPVGELFF.

The chain recombines TRBV5-1 with TRBJ2-3; 9 bases are shared with TRBD1. Germline V gene sequence: CDR1 SGHRS, CDR2 YFSETQ. The CDR3 loop spans 13 amino acids. V was clipped by 6 bases and J by 4 bases; unmatched bases: 3. CDR3: CASNTGGSDTQYF. The CDR3 DNA follows: TGCGCCAGCAATACAGGGGGCTCAGATACGCAGTATTTT.

This rearrangement joins TRBV4-2 to TRBJ1-5, with TRBD1 identical over 11 bases. Germline V gene data show CDR1 as LGHNA and CDR2 as YNFKEQ. The CDR3 length is 16 residues. The ends lost 4 bases at V and 6 bases at J; junction bases unmatched: 8. In DNA form, the CDR3 reads TGTGCCAGCAGCCTCCGGGAGGGGACAGGGGGTCAGCCCCAGCATTTT. It specifies CASSLREGTGGQPQHF.

The chain links TRBV20-1 to TRBJ1-2, with TRBD1 matching 7 bases. Germline V gene sequence: CDR1 DFQATT, CDR2 SNEGSKA (reference sequence). The length of the CDR3 is 15 residues. The V segment lost 2 bases and the J segment 8 bases; nucleotides outside the gene matches: 14. CDR3 nucleotide sequence: TGCAGTGCTAGAATGGGACAGTCGGTGGAGTGGGGCTACACCTTC. This gives the protein CSARMGQSVEWGYTF.

There are a few counts of this clonotype. The gene calls are TRBV20-1 and TRBJ1-1; 7 positions match TRBD1. V was pared by 2 bases and J by 4 bases, with 7 bases of the junction left unmatched. The CDR3 length is 14 residues. Germline V gives CDR1 DFQATT, CDR2 SNEGSKA (reference sequence). The CDR3 nucleotides are TGCAGTGCTAGAAAGGAACCAGGGGGCACTGAAGCTTTCTTT. Protein sequence: CSARKEPGGTEAFF.

This clonotype occurred a few times. The chain has TRBV5-4 and TRBJ2-1, with D perhaps matching TRBD2 (6 bases). Germline CDR1 and CDR2: SGHNT and YYREEE (reference sequence). V lost 5 bases, J lost 0 bases, and 15 bases lay in between. The CDR3 has 16 residues. CDR3 DNA sequence: TGTGCCAGCAGTCGGAGTTGGGACTTCTCCTACAATGAGCAGTTCTTC. Amino acids: CASSRSWDFSYNEQFF.

This clonotype has only a few counts. The genes are TRBV7-8 and TRBJ2-5; the match to TRBD2 covers 9 bases. Trimming cost V 1 base and J 4 bases; bases outside gene matches: 1. The CDR3 spans 14 residues. Germline lookup yields CDR1 SGHVS and CDR2 FQNEAQ. This chain's CDR3 is CASSLELAGETQYF. CDR3 in DNA: TGTGCCAGCAGCTTAGAACTAGCGGGAGAGACCCAGTACTTC.

This sequence joins TRBV5-4 and TRBJ1-6; D possibly corresponds to TRBD1 (6 bases). Trimming took 4 bases from V and 0 from J, leaving 14 bases between them. The CDR3 length is 17 residues. Germline V CDR1 and CDR2: SGHNT, YYREEE (reference sequence). The CDR3, as DNA: TGTGCCAGCAGCGGGGACACCCCAAGCTCCTATAATTCACCCCTCCACTTT. Protein: CASSGDTPSSYNSPLHF.

This clonotype was found many times. The CDR3 nucleotides are TGTGCCAGCAGCTCCAGGGATAGGTTCGATGGCTACACCTTC. Translating gives CASSSRDRFDGYTF. The chain employs TRBV7-9 and TRBJ1-2; perhaps TRBD1 as D (5 bases). V lost 4 bases to trimming and J lost 6 bases, with 15 bases between them. In germline, CDR1 is SEHNR, CDR2 FQNEAQ (reference sequence). This CDR3 has 14 amino acids.